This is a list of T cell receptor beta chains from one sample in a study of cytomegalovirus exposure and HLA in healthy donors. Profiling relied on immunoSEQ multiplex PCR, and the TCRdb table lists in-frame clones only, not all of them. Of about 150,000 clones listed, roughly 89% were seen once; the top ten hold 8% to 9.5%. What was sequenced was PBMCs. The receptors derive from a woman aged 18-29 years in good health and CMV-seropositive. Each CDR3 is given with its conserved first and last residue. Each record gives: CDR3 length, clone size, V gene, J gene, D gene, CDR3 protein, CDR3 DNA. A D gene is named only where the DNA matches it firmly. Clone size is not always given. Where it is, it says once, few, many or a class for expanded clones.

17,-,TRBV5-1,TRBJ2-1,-,CASSLEGARSSYNEQFF,TGCGCCAGCAGCTTGGAAGGGGCCCGCAGCTCCTACAATGAGCAGTTCTTC
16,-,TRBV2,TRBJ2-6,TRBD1,CASRPGTGPGANVLTF,TGTGCCAGCCGTCCCGGGACAGGGCCCGGGGCCAACGTCCTGACTTTC
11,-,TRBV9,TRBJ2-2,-,CASSFRGELFF,TGTGCCAGCAGCTTTCGCGGGGAGCTGTTTTTT
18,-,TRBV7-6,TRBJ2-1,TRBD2,CASSQGLAGVSFYNEQFF,TGTGCCAGCAGCCAGGGACTAGCGGGGGTTAGTTTCTACAATGAGCAGTTCTTC
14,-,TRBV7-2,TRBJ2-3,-,CASSFRDNTDTQYF,TGTGCCAGCAGCTTCCGGGACAACACAGATACGCAGTATTTT
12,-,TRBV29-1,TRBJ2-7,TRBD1,CSAWTGPAEQYF,TGCAGCGCGTGGACAGGGCCGGCCGAGCAGTACTTC
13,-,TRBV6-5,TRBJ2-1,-,CASSYEPVNEQFF,TGTGCCAGCAGTTACGAGCCCGTCAATGAGCAGTTCTTC
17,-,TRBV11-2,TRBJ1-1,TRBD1,CASSPLGIQGTYTEAFF,TGTGCCAGCAGCCCCCTCGGTATACAGGGGACATACACTGAAGCTTTCTTT
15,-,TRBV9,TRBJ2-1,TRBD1,CASVPGTGDLNEQFF,TGTGCCAGCGTCCCCGGGACAGGGGATCTAAATGAGCAGTTCTTC
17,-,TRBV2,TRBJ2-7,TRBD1,CASSDGQGALGLYEQYF,TGTGCCAGCAGTGACGGCCAGGGGGCCTTGGGGTTATACGAGCAGTACTTC
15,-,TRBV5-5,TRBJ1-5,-,CASSLGGFGYQPQHF,TGTGCCAGCAGCCTCGGGGGATTTGGATATCAGCCCCAGCATTTT
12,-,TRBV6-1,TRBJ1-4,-,CASGKGEWKLFF,TGTGCCAGCGGGAAGGGGGAATGGAAACTGTTTTTT
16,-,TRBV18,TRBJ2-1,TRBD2,CASSPPQRGDYNEQFF,TGTGCCAGCTCACCCCCCCAGCGGGGGGACTACAATGAGCAGTTCTTC
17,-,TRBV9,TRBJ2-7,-,CASSVGFPIESSYEQYF,TGTGCCAGCAGCGTGGGCTTCCCGATTGAGAGCTCCTACGAGCAGTACTTC
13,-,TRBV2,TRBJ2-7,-,CASQTATTYEQYF,TGTGCCAGCCAAACAGCAACAACCTACGAGCAGTACTTC
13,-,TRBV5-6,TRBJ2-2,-,CASSIRFTGELFF,TGTGCCAGCAGCATCAGGTTTACCGGGGAGCTGTTTTTT
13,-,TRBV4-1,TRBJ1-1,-,CASSQDTVYGAFF,TGCGCCAGCAGCCAAGATACAGTCTACGGAGCTTTCTTT
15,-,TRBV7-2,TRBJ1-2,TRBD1,CASSYATGGGYGYTF,TGTGCCAGCAGCTACGCGACAGGGGGCGGCTATGGCTACACCTTC
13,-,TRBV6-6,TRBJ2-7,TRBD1,CASSPTGGYEQYF,TGTGCCAGCAGTCCCACAGGGGGCTACGAGCAGTACTTC
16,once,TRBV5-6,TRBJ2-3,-,CASSLKTGIGTDTQYF,TGTGCCAGCAGCTTGAAAACAGGGATAGGCACAGATACGCAGTATTTT
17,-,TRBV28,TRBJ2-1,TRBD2,CASSPIELADSYNEQFF,TGTGCCAGCAGCCCCATAGAGCTAGCGGACTCCTACAATGAGCAGTTCTTC
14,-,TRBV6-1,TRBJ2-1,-,CASSEAGGLYEQFF,TGTGCCAGCAGTGAAGCGGGGGGGCTATATGAGCAGTTCTTC
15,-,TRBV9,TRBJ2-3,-,CASSVEQRGTDTQYF,TGTGCCAGCAGCGTAGAGCAGCGGGGCACAGATACGCAGTATTTT
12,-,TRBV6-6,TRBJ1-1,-,CASSRTGLEAFF,TGTGCCAGCAGCCGAACAGGCCTTGAAGCTTTCTTT
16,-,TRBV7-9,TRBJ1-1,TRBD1,CASSLLRDRGVTEAFF,TGTGCCAGCAGCTTACTACGGGACAGGGGCGTCACTGAAGCTTTCTTT
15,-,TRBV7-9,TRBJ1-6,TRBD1,CASSLPTGGSSPLHF,TGTGCCAGCAGCCTACCGACAGGGGGATCATCACCCCTCCACTTT
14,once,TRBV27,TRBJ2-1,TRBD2,CASTLAGAYNEQFF,TGTGCCAGCACCCTCGCGGGGGCCTACAATGAGCAGTTCTTC
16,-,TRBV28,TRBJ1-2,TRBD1,CASSTRTGLIGYGYTF,TGTGCCAGCAGTACTAGGACAGGCCTAATAGGTTATGGCTACACCTTC
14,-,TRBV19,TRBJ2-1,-,CASTRDSVYNEQFF,TGTGCCAGTACTCGGGATAGCGTCTACAATGAGCAGTTCTTC
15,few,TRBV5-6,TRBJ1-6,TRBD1,CASSFGQGGRSPLHF,TGTGCCAGCAGCTTTGGACAGGGAGGGCGGTCACCCCTCCACTTT
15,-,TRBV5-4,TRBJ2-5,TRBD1,CASSLGDRGVETQYF,TGTGCCAGCAGCTTGGGGGACAGGGGGGTGGAGACCCAGTACTTC
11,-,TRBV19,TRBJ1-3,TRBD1,CTHRGGNTIYF,TGTACTCACAGGGGTGGAAACACCATATATTTT
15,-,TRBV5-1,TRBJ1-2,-,CASSFDSTVNYGYTF,TGCGCCAGCAGCTTTGACAGCACGGTAAACTATGGCTACACCTTC
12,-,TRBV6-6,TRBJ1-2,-,CASLGPDYGYTF,TGTGCCAGCCTGGGCCCAGACTATGGCTACACCTTC
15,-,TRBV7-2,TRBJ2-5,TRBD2,CASSILAVSQETQYF,TGTGCCAGCAGCATTCTAGCGGTTTCTCAAGAGACCCAGTACTTC
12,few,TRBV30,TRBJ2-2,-,CAWSLGPGELFF,TGTGCCTGGAGTCTAGGCCCCGGGGAGCTGTTTTTT
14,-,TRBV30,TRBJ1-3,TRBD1,CAWRADRALNTIYF,TGTGCCTGGAGGGCGGACAGGGCCTTAAACACCATATATTTT
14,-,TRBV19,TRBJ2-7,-,CASSMGLSSYEQYF,TGTGCCAGTAGTATGGGGCTTTCCTCCTACGAGCAGTACTTC
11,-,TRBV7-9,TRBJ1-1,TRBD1,CASSLGQEAFF,TGTGCCAGCAGCCTGGGACAGGAAGCTTTCTTT
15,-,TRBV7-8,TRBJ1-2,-,CASSLEGFRIYGYTF,TGTGCCAGCAGCTTAGAGGGGTTCAGGATCTATGGCTACACCTTC
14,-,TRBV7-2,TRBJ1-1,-,CASSPHSMNTEAFF,TGTGCCAGCAGCCCACACAGCATGAACACTGAAGCTTTCTTT
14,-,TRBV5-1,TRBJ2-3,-,CASRWRGDADTQYF,TGCGCCAGCCGGTGGCGGGGAGACGCGGATACGCAGTATTTT
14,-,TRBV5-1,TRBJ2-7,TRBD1,CASSLQGESYEQYF,TGCGCCAGCAGCTTACAGGGGGAGTCCTACGAGCAGTACTTC
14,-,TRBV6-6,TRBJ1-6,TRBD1,CASSYAEGATPLHF,TGTGCCAGCAGTTACGCGGAGGGGGCTACGCCCCTCCACTTT
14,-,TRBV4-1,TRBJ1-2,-,CASSQRTQNYGYTF,TGCGCCAGCAGCCAACGGACACAAAACTATGGCTACACCTTC
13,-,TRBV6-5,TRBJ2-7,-,CASSYSDNYEQYF,TGTGCCAGCAGTTACAGCGATAACTACGAGCAGTACTTC
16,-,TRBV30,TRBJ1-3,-,CAWSAQQGTSGNTIYF,TGTGCCTGGAGTGCTCAACAGGGTACGTCTGGAAACACCATATATTTT
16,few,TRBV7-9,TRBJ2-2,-,CASSHTTRIDTGELFF,TGTGCCAGCAGCCATACGACTAGAATCGACACCGGGGAGCTGTTTTTT
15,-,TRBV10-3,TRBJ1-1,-,CASAGTRDTNTEAFF,TGTGCCAGCGCCGGGACAAGGGATACTAACACTGAAGCTTTCTTT
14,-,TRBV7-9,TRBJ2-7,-,CASSLKQGSYEQYF,TGTGCCAGCAGCTTAAAGCAGGGCTCCTACGAGCAGTACTTC
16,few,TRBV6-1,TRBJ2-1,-,CASSESTGTSYNEQFF,TGTGCCAGCAGTGAATCGACCGGGACTTCCTACAATGAGCAGTTCTTC
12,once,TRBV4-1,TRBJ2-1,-,CASSQGSGEQFF,TGCGCCAGCAGCCAAGGGTCGGGTGAGCAGTTCTTC
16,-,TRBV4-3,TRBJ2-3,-,CASSPTAGPSTDTQYF,TGCGCCAGCAGCCCAACGGCGGGCCCTAGCACAGATACGCAGTATTTT
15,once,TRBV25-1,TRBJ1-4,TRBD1,CASSAPTGSNEKLFF,TGTGCCAGCAGTGCTCCGACAGGGTCGAATGAAAAACTGTTTTTT
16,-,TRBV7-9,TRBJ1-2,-,CASSLWLGEEDYGYTF,TGTGCCAGCAGCTTATGGTTAGGGGAGGAGGACTATGGCTACACCTTC
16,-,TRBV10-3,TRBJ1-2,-,CAISGAREAVNYGYTF,TGTGCCATCAGTGGGGCGCGGGAGGCGGTGAACTATGGCTACACCTTC
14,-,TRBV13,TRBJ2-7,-,CASSPPDSNYEQYF,TGTGCCAGCAGCCCGCCGGACAGCAATTACGAGCAGTACTTC
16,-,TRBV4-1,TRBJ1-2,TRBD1,CASSHLDDRDESGYTF,TGCGCCAGCAGCCACTTAGACGACAGGGACGAAAGTGGCTACACCTTC
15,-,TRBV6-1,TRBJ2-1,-,CASSDRGKPYNEQFF,TGTGCCAGCAGTGATCGGGGAAAACCCTACAATGAGCAGTTCTTC
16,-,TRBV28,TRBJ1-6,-,CASGLQGFSYNSPLHF,TGTGCCAGCGGGTTACAGGGATTCTCCTATAATTCACCCCTCCACTTT